This is a list of T cell receptor beta chains from one sample in a study of OX40 agonist ivuxolimab in advanced cancers. Clones were sequenced by immunoSEQ multiplex PCR, and TCRdb holds only the in-frame ones, with some missing. This table has tens of thousands of clones, approximately 86% appearing once. The specimen was CD4+ or CD8+ T cells sorted from blood, collected in a trial of the OX40 agonist ivuxolimab. The source is an adult with an advanced solid tumor such as melanoma, head and neck, liver or kidney cancer. CDR3s include the opening cysteine and the closing phenylalanine or tryptophan. A D gene is named only where the DNA matches it firmly. Size is stated for part of the rows, as once, few or many counts, or as a class when the clone is expanded.

cdr3_aa	cdr3_nt	j_call	d_call	v_call	clone_size
CASSLAQGARDEQFF	TGTGCCAGCAGCTTGGCCCAGGGGGCACGGGATGAGCAGTTCTTC	TRBJ2-1	TRBD1	TRBV5-6	-
CASTLGGSGANVLTF	TGTGCCAGCACCCTGGGGGGTTCTGGGGCCAACGTCCTGACTTTC	TRBJ2-6	-	TRBV2	-
CASSYAGTGMIGELFF	TGTGCCAGCAGTTATGCCGGCACAGGGATGATCGGGGAGCTGTTTTTT	TRBJ2-2	-	TRBV27	-
CASSPRTGGTGELFF	TGTGCCAGCAGTCCAAGGACAGGGGGCACCGGGGAGCTGTTTTTT	TRBJ2-2	TRBD1	TRBV9	-
CASSSQGGTEAFF	TGTGCCAGCAGCTCACAGGGGGGAACTGAAGCTTTCTTT	TRBJ1-1	TRBD1	TRBV11-2	-
CASSQSTGFNSPLHF	TGTGCCAGCAGCCAATCGACAGGGTTTAATTCACCCCTCCACTTT	TRBJ1-6	TRBD1	TRBV28	once
CASSVEGGVCWSDEQYF	TGTGCCAGCAGCGTAGAAGGCGGTGTGTGTTGGAGTGACGAGCAGTACTTC	TRBJ2-7	-	TRBV9	-
CASSFVGRNEQFF	TGTGCCAGCAGCTTCGTTGGTAGGAATGAGCAGTTCTTC	TRBJ2-1	-	TRBV5-8	-
CASTWTGGSTETQYF	TGTGCCAGCACGTGGACAGGGGGCTCGACGGAGACCCAGTACTTC	TRBJ2-5	TRBD1	TRBV11-3	-
CASSPPRSARGYNEQFF	TGTGCCAGCAGCCCGCCCAGGTCTGCCCGGGGCTACAATGAGCAGTTCTTC	TRBJ2-1	-	TRBV9	-
CASSLGPTSTDTQYF	TGTGCCAGCAGCTTGGGACCCACTAGCACAGATACGCAGTATTTT	TRBJ2-3	-	TRBV5-8	-